This T cell receptor beta chain is drawn from a study of CD8+CD57+ T cells in acquired aplastic anemia. Overall study context: The average for DNA from sorted CD4+ and CD8+ cells was roughly 3 ug.

Notes on this clonotype: Its antigen is currently unknown.

Genomic DNA was employed as the template in profiling TCR beta VDJ and CDR3. MiXCR, run by TCRdb on the reads, gives a single entry per CDR3 protein. This table holds 80,000 or so distinct CDR3 sequences, approximately 46% found once. Trimming took 2 bases from V and 2 from J, leaving 9 bases between them. Germline-derived CDR1 and CDR2 are LGHDT and YNNKEL (reference sequence). CDR3 length equals 14 residues. Study observations and caveats: Patients versus controls showed no significant CD8+ Simpson's diversity difference. It was found that approximately 29 CD8+ CDR3 sequences were shared between patients and controls.

The sample consisted of sorted CD4+, CD8+, or CD8+CD57+ T cells (not recorded which) from PBMCs. This TCR came from a human donor in good health, serving as a control. This rearrangement joins TRBV3-1 to TRBJ2-5, with D perhaps matching TRBD1 (6 bases). The CDR3 DNA follows: TGTGCCAGCAGCCAAACAGGGATTCAAGAGACCCAGTACTTC. Translated: CASSQTGIQETQYF.